The 7 T cell receptor beta chains in this list originate from one sample, sequenced in a study of blood T cell repertoires in COVID-19. Sequencing was performed with immunoSEQ multiplex PCR; in TCRdb, only in-frame clones are kept and a portion is missing. The table shows over 85,000 clones, with 70% to 90% occurring only once. Sequences were obtained from peripheral blood. These receptors originate from a human donor in a cohort sampled during active COVID-19.

This chain links TRBV29-1 with TRBJ1-1; perhaps TRBD1 as D (5 bases). The V end was cut by 7 bases, the J end by 2 bases, with 11 bases between. CDR3 size: 12 residues. Germline V gene lookup returns CDR1 SQVTM and CDR2 ANQGSEA. The CDR3 here is CSDRSGNTEAFF. CDR3 nucleotide sequence: TGCAGCGACAGGTCTGGTAACACTGAAGCTTTCTTT.

The rearrangement links TRBV14 to TRBJ2-1; D gene ambiguous. CDR3 length: 17 residues. Trimming pared 2 bases from V and 10 bases from J, leaving 24 bases between. Germline CDR1 reads SGHDN; CDR2 reads FVKESK. The DNA of the CDR3 is TGTGCCAGCAGCCAACTAGGCGCCAGCAACCACCTTGGGGAGCAGTTCTTC. Protein: CASSQLGASNHLGEQFF. Full variable domain (missing parts from reference TRBV14 and TRBJ2-1): EAGVTQFPSHSVIEKGQTVTLRCDPISGHDNLYWYRRVMGKEIKFLLHFVKESKQDESGMPNNRFLAERTGGTYSTLKVQPAELEDSGVYFCASSQLGASNHLGEQFFGPGTRLTVL.

The chain joins TRBV9 to TRBJ2-3; 13 bases are a match to TRBD2. Germline-derived CDR1 and CDR2 are SGDLS and YYNGEE. V was pared by 4 bases and J by 2 bases, with 7 bases of the junction left unmatched. CDR3 size: 17 residues. The DNA of the CDR3 is TGTGCCAGCAGCATCGGGACTAGCGGGGCGGACACAGATACGCAGTATTTT. Encoded protein: CASSIGTSGADTDTQYF.

The rearrangement uses TRBV27 and TRBJ2-7, with 9 bases matching TRBD1. V shed 6 bases, J shed 3 bases, and the junction held 9 bases outside the gene matches. This CDR3 comprises 15 residues. Germline lookup yields CDR1 MNHEY and CDR2 SMNVEV (reference sequence). The DNA for the CDR3 is TGTGCCAGCAGAAAAGTTACAGGGGGCTACTACGAGCAGTACTTC. The encoded protein is CASRKVTGGYYEQYF.

The gene calls are TRBV6-5 and TRBJ1-1, with D possibly being TRBD1 (5 bases). Germline values: CDR1 MNHEY, CDR2 SVGAGI. The CDR3 contains 12 residues. The germline V and J ends were trimmed by 6 bases and 7 bases, with 12 bases remaining between them. CDR3 DNA sequence: TGTGCCAGCAGCCCCCAGGGTTTTGAAGCTTTCTTT. Protein sequence: CASSPQGFEAFF.

CDR3: CASTLSGANVLTF. CDR3 coding DNA: TGCGCCAGCACTCTCTCTGGGGCCAACGTCCTGACTTTC. The J gene is TRBJ2-6, the V gene TRBV5-1; D not resolved. With 6 bases removed from V and 0 bases from J, the gap between germline ends came to 4 bases. The CDR3 loop spans 13 amino acids. Germline CDR1 SGHRS, CDR2 YFSETQ. Using reference TRBV5-1 and TRBJ2-6 for the parts outside the CDR3, the full variable domain is KAGVTQTPRYLIKTRGQQVTLSCSPISGHRSVSWYQQTPGQGLQFLFEYFSETQRNKGNFPGRFSGRQFSNSRSEMNVSTLELGDSALYLCASTLSGANVLTFGAGSRLTVL.

J is TRBJ2-1 and V is TRBV7-9; 7 bases map to TRBD2. CDR3 length: 16 amino acids. V trimming: 2 bases; J trimming: 2 bases; junction bases outside the gene matches: 6. Germline V gene data show CDR1 as SEHNR and CDR2 as FQNEAQ (reference sequence). CDR3 residues: CASSLRGRGPYNEQFF. For the CDR3, the DNA is TGTGCCAGCAGCTTACGTGGGAGGGGACCCTACAATGAGCAGTTCTTC. Full variable domain (missing parts from reference TRBV7-9 and TRBJ2-1): DTGVSQNPRHKITKRGQNVTFRCDPISEHNRLYWYRQTLGQGPEFLTYFQNEAQLEKSRLLSDRFSAERPKGSFSTLEIQRTEQGDSAMYLCASSLRGRGPYNEQFFGPGTRLTVL.